A selection of T cell receptor beta chains follows, all from one sample in a study of blood T cell repertoires in COVID-19. Measured with immunoSEQ multiplex PCR; TCRdb has only the in-frame clones, and not every one. This sample carries fewer than 450,000 clones, roughly 87% of them seen once, and the ten largest clones take more than 1%. The sample was PBMCs or T cells enriched from blood (not recorded which). The receptor set was obtained from a woman in her 30s who had recovered from COVID-19. Each CDR3 is given with its conserved first and last residue. A D gene is named only where the DNA matches it firmly. Clone size is stated in some rows and not others, as once, few, many or a class when expanded.

TRBD1	TRBV19	TRBJ1-2	-	CASTLDRGLGYTF	TGTGCCAGTACTTTGGACAGGGGGCTTGGCTACACCTTC
TRBD2	TRBV6-2/TRBV6-3	TRBJ2-5	-	CASSSDGLRGETQYF	TGTGCCAGCAGTTCCGACGGACTGCGGGGGGAGACCCAGTACTTC
TRBD1	TRBV7-9	TRBJ1-5	-	CASSQQGGSQPQHF	TGTGCCAGCAGCCAACAGGGGGGAAGCCAGCCCCAGCATTTT
-	TRBV10-3	TRBJ2-1	-	CAISGDRNNNEQFF	TGTGCCATCAGTGGCGACAGGAATAACAATGAGCAGTTCTTC
-	TRBV28	TRBJ1-4	few	CASSLGTGPNEKLFF	TGTGCCAGCAGTTTAGGAACAGGGCCTAATGAAAAACTGTTTTTT
-	TRBV6-6	TRBJ1-1	-	CASSYPGQGMTEAFF	TGTGCCAGCAGTTACCCGGGGCAGGGGATGACTGAAGCTTTCTTT
-	TRBV5-1	TRBJ2-7	-	CASSLDSGTYYEQYF	TGCGCCAGCAGCTTGGACAGCGGGACATATTACGAGCAGTACTTC
TRBD1	TRBV4-1	TRBJ1-2	-	CASSTQLGGQVSYGYTF	TGCGCCAGCAGCACCCAACTGGGGGGACAGGTTTCCTATGGCTACACCTTC
-	TRBV27	TRBJ1-5	-	CASSLTSAGNQPQHF	TGTGCCAGCAGTTTAACAAGCGCAGGCAATCAGCCCCAGCATTTT
-	TRBV9	TRBJ2-5	-	CASSVAEGIGETQYF	TGTGCCAGCAGCGTAGCTGAGGGCATTGGAGAGACCCAGTACTTC
TRBD2	TRBV5-6	TRBJ2-5	-	CASRGSGGAETQYF	TGTGCCAGCAGGGGAAGCGGGGGGGCGGAGACCCAGTACTTC
-	TRBV6-2/TRBV6-3	TRBJ2-2	-	CASSSYRNSNTGELFF	TGTGCCAGCAGTTCGTACAGGAATTCGAACACCGGGGAGCTGTTTTTT
-	TRBV6-5	TRBJ1-2	-	CASSPTGTPGYTF	TGTGCCAGCAGTCCAACAGGGACCCCTGGCTACACCTTC
TRBD1	TRBV7-7	TRBJ2-5	-	CASSPGTGRNQYF	TGTGCCAGCAGCCCGGGGACAGGTCGGAACCAGTACTTC
TRBD2	TRBV7-2	TRBJ2-7	-	CASSLDWGGSFYEQYF	TGTGCCAGCAGCTTAGACTGGGGGGGAAGCTTCTACGAGCAGTACTTC
TRBD1	TRBV5-1	TRBJ1-1	-	CASSPLGQGPNTEAFF	TGCGCCAGCAGCCCCCTGGGACAGGGACCGAACACTGAAGCTTTCTTT
-	TRBV28	TRBJ1-5	-	CASSLASSNQPQHF	TGTGCCAGCAGTTTAGCCAGTAGCAATCAGCCCCAGCATTTT
TRBD1	TRBV28	TRBJ1-5	-	CASSLQGDRGNQPQHF	TGTGCCAGCAGTTTACAGGGGGATAGGGGCAATCAGCCCCAGCATTTT
-	TRBV3-1/TRBV3-2	TRBJ2-2	-	CASSPKSGNGELFF	TGTGCCAGCAGCCCGAAATCAGGGAACGGGGAGCTGTTTTTT
-	TRBV24-1	TRBJ2-7	-	CATSDSTTGTYEQYF	TGTGCCACCAGTGATTCAACGACAGGTACCTACGAGCAGTACTTC
TRBD1	TRBV18	TRBJ2-2	-	CASSIRQGRTGELFF	TGTGCCAGCTCAATTAGACAGGGACGGACCGGGGAGCTGTTTTTT
-	TRBV6-1	TRBJ1-5	-	CASSGEVNRSNQPQHF	TGTGCCAGCAGTGGCGAAGTTAATAGGAGTAATCAGCCCCAGCATTTT
TRBD1	TRBV7-9	TRBJ2-4	-	CASGGQAGAKNIQYF	TGTGCCAGCGGGGGACAGGCGGGGGCCAAAAACATTCAGTACTTC
-	TRBV18	TRBJ1-6	-	CASSPSDSPYNSPLHF	TGTGCCAGCTCACCGTCCGACAGTCCTTATAATTCACCCCTCCACTTT
-	TRBV18	TRBJ1-2	-	CASSDTMGNYGYTF	TGTGCCAGCTCAGACACAATGGGCAACTATGGCTACACCTTC
-	TRBV5-1	TRBJ1-2	-	CASTFTTGTNYGYTF	TGCGCCAGCACCTTCACGACGGGGACTAACTATGGCTACACCTTC
TRBD1	TRBV6-4	TRBJ1-1	once	CASSPGTGAAFF	TGTGCCAGCAGCCCGGGGACAGGGGCGGCTTTCTTT
-	TRBV5-1	TRBJ1-1	-	CASSANTGRTEAFF	TGCGCCAGCAGCGCGAATACAGGGAGAACTGAAGCTTTCTTT
-	TRBV18	TRBJ2-2	-	CASSGQGLNTGELFF	TGTGCCAGCTCAGGACAGGGACTAAACACCGGGGAGCTGTTTTTT
-	TRBV28	TRBJ1-6	few	CASSFFTGYNSPLHF	TGTGCCAGCAGTTTTTTCACAGGGTATAATTCACCCCTCCACTTT
-	TRBV19	TRBJ2-1	-	CASSPRQNNEQFF	TGTGCCAGTAGCCCGAGGCAGAACAATGAGCAGTTCTTC
-	TRBV3-1/TRBV3-2	TRBJ1-1	-	CASRAAGRTEAFF	TGTGCCAGTCGCGCCGCGGGAAGGACTGAAGCTTTCTTT
-	TRBV5-4	TRBJ2-3	-	CASRQGRDTQYF	TGTGCCAGCAGACAGGGGAGGGATACGCAGTATTTT
TRBD2	TRBV7-2	TRBJ2-3	-	CASSSTPGLAQYF	TGTGCCAGCAGCTCAACCCCGGGACTAGCGCAGTATTTT
-	TRBV5-6	TRBJ1-1	-	CASSLILGTNTEAFF	TGTGCCAGCAGCTTGATTCTAGGGACAAACACTGAAGCTTTCTTT
-	TRBV3-1/TRBV3-2	TRBJ1-1	-	CASSRQPGPGAFF	TGTGCCAGCAGCCGACAGCCGGGTCCAGGCGCTTTCTTT
TRBD1	TRBV3-1/TRBV3-2	TRBJ2-5	-	CASSPKMRDRKTQYF	TGTGCCAGCAGCCCTAAGATGAGGGACAGAAAGACCCAGTACTTC
-	TRBV18	TRBJ2-1	-	CASSLSTGTNEQFF	TGTGCCAGCTCACTCTCTACAGGGACCAATGAGCAGTTCTTC
-	TRBV5-1	TRBJ1-4	-	CASSPTGETNEKLFF	TGCGCCAGCAGCCCCACAGGAGAAACTAATGAAAAACTGTTTTTT
-	TRBV2	TRBJ2-7	few	CASSAGQLSYEQYF	TGTGCCAGCAGCGCTGGACAGCTCTCCTACGAGCAGTACTTC
-	TRBV12-3/TRBV12-4	TRBJ2-5	-	CASSEAGETQYF	TGTGCCAGCAGTGAAGCCGGGGAGACCCAGTACTTC
TRBD1	TRBV24-1	TRBJ2-7	-	CATSDGQGRFYEQYF	TGTGCCACCAGTGATGGACAGGGGCGATTCTACGAGCAGTACTTC
TRBD2	TRBV6-2/TRBV6-3	TRBJ2-1	-	CASSSTSGHEQFF	TGTGCCAGCAGTTCGACTAGCGGGCATGAGCAGTTCTTC
TRBD2	TRBV11-2	TRBJ2-3	-	CASSLGASGGSTDTQYF	TGTGCCAGCAGCTTAGGAGCTAGCGGGGGGAGCACAGATACGCAGTATTTT
TRBD1	TRBV6-2/TRBV6-3	TRBJ1-2	-	CASSSAGQGPANYGYTF	TGTGCCAGCAGTTCCGCCGGACAGGGACCAGCTAACTATGGCTACACCTTC
-	TRBV18	TRBJ1-2	-	CASSAGLEYGYTF	TGTGCCAGCTCCGCGGGCCTGGAATATGGCTACACCTTC
-	TRBV2	TRBJ1-2	-	CASRGGLGLYGYTF	TGTGCCAGCAGGGGGGGTTTGGGGCTCTATGGCTACACCTTC
-	TRBV30	TRBJ1-6	-	CAWSKTGNSPLHF	TGTGCCTGGAGTAAAACAGGGAATTCACCCCTCCACTTT
-	TRBV15	TRBJ1-5	-	CATSRGDAGSSNQPQHF	TGTGCCACCAGCAGAGGAGATGCGGGATCCAGCAATCAGCCCCAGCATTTT
-	TRBV6-5	TRBJ2-3	-	CASRFRRDAGDTQYF	TGTGCCAGCAGATTCCGGCGGGATGCGGGGGATACGCAGTATTTT
-	TRBV6-5	TRBJ1-1	-	CASSYWGVANTEAFF	TGTGCCAGCAGTTACTGGGGGGTCGCGAACACTGAAGCTTTCTTT
TRBD1	TRBV19	TRBJ1-2	-	CASRESQSRDRGRHYGYTF	TGTGCCAGTAGAGAAAGCCAATCCCGGGACAGGGGGCGCCACTATGGCTACACCTTC